A selection of T cell receptor beta chains follows, all from one sample in a study of long-term antiretroviral therapy in people with HIV. Libraries were prepared by immunoSEQ multiplex PCR; TCRdb keeps only in-frame clonotypes and omits some of them. The sample lists about 30,000 clones, 90% seen once, with approximately 4.3% in the top ten. The sequenced sample was unsorted PBMCs, obtained 5 to 5.5 years after starting antiretroviral therapy. These TCRs come from a woman aged 40-49 years with HIV. The CDR3 runs from the conserved cysteine through the conserved F or W. The D gene is left open where the match is weak. Where a row states a size, it is once, few, many or the class of an expanded clone; other rows omit it.

CDR3nt: TGTGCCAGCTCCGGACTAGCGGTTTACTCCTACAATGAGCAGTTCTTC
CDR3aa: CASSGLAVYSYNEQFF
v_gene: TRBV27
abundance: .
j_gene: TRBJ2-1
d_gene: TRBD2

CDR3nt: TGTGCCAGCAGCCAAACAGACAGGAGGAACACTGAAGCTTTCTTT
CDR3aa: CASSQTDRRNTEAFF
v_gene: TRBV4-2
abundance: .
j_gene: TRBJ1-1
d_gene: .

CDR3nt: TGCAGCGTTGAAGAGTCGGTGGGACACCGCTCCTACGAGCAGTACTTC
CDR3aa: CSVEESVGHRSYEQYF
v_gene: TRBV29-1
abundance: few
j_gene: TRBJ2-7
d_gene: .

CDR3nt: TGTGCCAGCAGTTACTCTCGCTCGGGGGCGGGAGCTTTCTTT
CDR3aa: CASSYSRSGAGAFF
v_gene: TRBV6-5
abundance: once
j_gene: TRBJ1-1
d_gene: .

CDR3nt: TGCGCCAGCAGTGATGGGGTGAGCTCCTACAATGAGCAGTTCTTC
CDR3aa: CASSDGVSSYNEQFF
v_gene: TRBV10-1
abundance: .
j_gene: TRBJ2-1
d_gene: .

CDR3nt: TGTGCCAGCAGTGAATTGGGGTACTCCTACGAGCAGTACTTC
CDR3aa: CASSELGYSYEQYF
v_gene: TRBV2
abundance: .
j_gene: TRBJ2-7
d_gene: .

CDR3nt: TGTGCCAGCAAGAAGTATAGCGCAAACACCGGGGAGCTGTTTTTT
CDR3aa: CASKKYSANTGELFF
v_gene: TRBV6-1
abundance: .
j_gene: TRBJ2-2
d_gene: .

CDR3nt: TGTGCCAGTAGCGTACAGGGGGCGGACACCATATATTTT
CDR3aa: CASSVQGADTIYF
v_gene: TRBV19
abundance: .
j_gene: TRBJ1-3
d_gene: TRBD1

CDR3nt: TGTGCCAGCAGTTTAGGGCCCTCAGGCTCTAGCTCCTATAATTCACCCCTCCACTTT
CDR3aa: CASSLGPSGSSSYNSPLHF
v_gene: TRBV27
abundance: .
j_gene: TRBJ1-6
d_gene: .

CDR3nt: TGTGCCAGCAGCTTAGGTGGTGATCGCGAACTGTTTTTT
CDR3aa: CASSLGGDRELFF
v_gene: TRBV7-8
abundance: .
j_gene: TRBJ1-4
d_gene: .

CDR3nt: TGCGCCAGCAGCTTCAGGACCACCGCAAGCGAGCAGTACTTC
CDR3aa: CASSFRTTASEQYF
v_gene: TRBV5-1
abundance: .
j_gene: TRBJ2-7
d_gene: .

CDR3nt: TGTGCCAGCAGTTTTCTCGACTTGAATGAGCAGTTCTTC
CDR3aa: CASSFLDLNEQFF
v_gene: TRBV6-5
abundance: .
j_gene: TRBJ2-1
d_gene: .

CDR3nt: TGTGCCAGCAGCTTTGGGACAGGGGTTTTTGGAACTGAAGCTTTCTTT
CDR3aa: CASSFGTGVFGTEAFF
v_gene: TRBV5-6
abundance: .
j_gene: TRBJ1-1
d_gene: TRBD1

CDR3nt: TGTGCCAGCAGCTTAAGAACTAGCGGGCTCTACAATGAGCAGTTCTTC
CDR3aa: CASSLRTSGLYNEQFF
v_gene: TRBV7-2
abundance: .
j_gene: TRBJ2-1
d_gene: TRBD2

CDR3nt: TGTGCCAGCAGCTCTAGACAGGGCGGCGAGCAGTACTTC
CDR3aa: CASSSRQGGEQYF
v_gene: TRBV11-3
abundance: .
j_gene: TRBJ2-7
d_gene: TRBD1

CDR3nt: TGCGCCAGCTCCGCTACGGGGCGCGAGCAGTTCTTC
CDR3aa: CASSATGREQFF
v_gene: TRBV10-2
abundance: .
j_gene: TRBJ2-1
d_gene: .

CDR3nt: TGTGCCAGCAGCCCTTATGGGATGAACACTGAAGCTTTCTTT
CDR3aa: CASSPYGMNTEAFF
v_gene: TRBV14
abundance: .
j_gene: TRBJ1-1
d_gene: .

CDR3nt: TGCGCCAGCAGCCTCCTCGCAAGTGGGGGAAATGAAAAACTGTTTTTT
CDR3aa: CASSLLASGGNEKLFF
v_gene: TRBV5-1
abundance: .
j_gene: TRBJ1-4
d_gene: .

CDR3nt: TGCGCCAGCAGCTTCCCGGGACTAGCATCTACAGATACGCAGTATTTT
CDR3aa: CASSFPGLASTDTQYF
v_gene: TRBV5-1
abundance: once
j_gene: TRBJ2-3
d_gene: TRBD2

CDR3nt: TGTGCCTGGACGGGAATAGAAGAGGCCAACGTCCTGACTTTC
CDR3aa: CAWTGIEEANVLTF
v_gene: TRBV30
abundance: .
j_gene: TRBJ2-6
d_gene: .

CDR3nt: TGTGCCAGCAGCCCAAAGTCCGGACTAGGCTCAGATACGCAGTATTTT
CDR3aa: CASSPKSGLGSDTQYF
v_gene: TRBV7-2
abundance: .
j_gene: TRBJ2-3
d_gene: TRBD2

CDR3nt: TGTGCCAGCTCACCGCTCCGGGACAGGGCATTTATTGGCTACACCTTC
CDR3aa: CASSPLRDRAFIGYTF
v_gene: TRBV18
abundance: .
j_gene: TRBJ1-2
d_gene: TRBD1

CDR3nt: TGTGCCAGCTCACCCTCCGGGACAGGGGGGCTCGAGCAGTACTTC
CDR3aa: CASSPSGTGGLEQYF
v_gene: TRBV18
abundance: .
j_gene: TRBJ2-7
d_gene: TRBD1

CDR3nt: TGTGCCAGCAGTTACTCTTTCTCGGGCACAGATAGTACGCAGTATTTT
CDR3aa: CASSYSFSGTDSTQYF
v_gene: TRBV6-5
abundance: once
j_gene: TRBJ2-3
d_gene: .

CDR3nt: TGTGCCATCAGTGAGGAAGGGGACGAAGCTTTCTTT
CDR3aa: CAISEEGDEAFF
v_gene: TRBV10-3
abundance: few
j_gene: TRBJ1-1
d_gene: .

CDR3nt: TGTGCCAGCTCAAACCAAGCTAACACTGAAGCTTTCTTT
CDR3aa: CASSNQANTEAFF
v_gene: TRBV18
abundance: .
j_gene: TRBJ1-1
d_gene: .

CDR3nt: TGTGCCAGCAGCTTGGGCGGCGATCCCTCGCACGAGCAGTACTTC
CDR3aa: CASSLGGDPSHEQYF
v_gene: TRBV5-4
abundance: .
j_gene: TRBJ2-7
d_gene: .

CDR3nt: TGTGCCAGCAGCGGACAGGGGGCAAGACAGCCCCAGCATTTT
CDR3aa: CASSGQGARQPQHF
v_gene: TRBV2
abundance: .
j_gene: TRBJ1-5
d_gene: TRBD1

CDR3nt: TGTGCCAGCAGCCTGGACTACGAGCAGTACTTC
CDR3aa: CASSLDYEQYF
v_gene: TRBV5-6
abundance: .
j_gene: TRBJ2-7
d_gene: .

CDR3nt: TGTGCCGTAACATACCGGGACCTCAAAGATACGCAGTATTTT
CDR3aa: CAVTYRDLKDTQYF
v_gene: TRBV6-1
abundance: .
j_gene: TRBJ2-3
d_gene: .

CDR3nt: TGTGCCAGCGTCGGGGAGGAGACCCAGTACTTC
CDR3aa: CASVGEETQYF
v_gene: TRBV28
abundance: .
j_gene: TRBJ2-5
d_gene: .

CDR3nt: TGTGCCAGCAATTCGTCGAGGAGGCCCTACAATGAGCAGTTCTTC
CDR3aa: CASNSSRRPYNEQFF
v_gene: TRBV6-5
abundance: few
j_gene: TRBJ2-1
d_gene: .

CDR3nt: TGTGCCAGCAGCTTAGGTAGCGAGACCCAGTACTTC
CDR3aa: CASSLGSETQYF
v_gene: TRBV7-2
abundance: .
j_gene: TRBJ2-5
d_gene: .

CDR3nt: TGTGCCAGCAGCCAAGGCCGGGACCCATCCTACAATGAGCAGTTCTTC
CDR3aa: CASSQGRDPSYNEQFF
v_gene: TRBV4-2
abundance: .
j_gene: TRBJ2-1
d_gene: .

CDR3nt: TGTGCCATCAAAGCGGACAGGGGGGCCACTGAAGCTTTCTTT
CDR3aa: CAIKADRGATEAFF
v_gene: TRBV10-3
abundance: .
j_gene: TRBJ1-1
d_gene: TRBD1

CDR3nt: TGTGCCAGCAGCTCTAGCGGGGGGCCGATTTACGAGCAGTACTTC
CDR3aa: CASSSSGGPIYEQYF
v_gene: TRBV5-4
abundance: .
j_gene: TRBJ2-7
d_gene: TRBD2

CDR3nt: TGTGCCAGCAGTCTCACAGGGGCTGGTGAGCAGTTCTTC
CDR3aa: CASSLTGAGEQFF
v_gene: TRBV6-5
abundance: .
j_gene: TRBJ2-1
d_gene: TRBD1

CDR3nt: TGTGCCAGTAGTATAGGAGGGGAAAGTAATCGTGGAGAAAAACTGTTTTTT
CDR3aa: CASSIGGESNRGEKLFF
v_gene: TRBV19
abundance: .
j_gene: TRBJ1-4
d_gene: .

CDR3nt: TGTGCCTGGATCCAAGCCCGGCGCACTGAAGCTTTCTTT
CDR3aa: CAWIQARRTEAFF
v_gene: TRBV30
abundance: once
j_gene: TRBJ1-1
d_gene: .

CDR3nt: TGTGCCAGCAGCTTAGCGAGGGTGGGAACTGAAGCTTTCTTT
CDR3aa: CASSLARVGTEAFF
v_gene: TRBV7-9
abundance: .
j_gene: TRBJ1-1
d_gene: .

CDR3nt: TGTGCCAGCAGTTACGGGGGCGCGATGAACACTGAAGCTTTCTTT
CDR3aa: CASSYGGAMNTEAFF
v_gene: TRBV6-5
abundance: .
j_gene: TRBJ1-1
d_gene: .

CDR3nt: TGTGCCAGCAGCCAAGGGGCCAGCCTGAACTATGGCTACACCTTC
CDR3aa: CASSQGASLNYGYTF
v_gene: TRBV14
abundance: .
j_gene: TRBJ1-2
d_gene: .

CDR3nt: TGTGCCAGCAGTTTACAGGGGAGGAGCACTGAAGCTTTCTTT
CDR3aa: CASSLQGRSTEAFF
v_gene: TRBV27
abundance: .
j_gene: TRBJ1-1
d_gene: .

CDR3nt: TGTGCCAGCAGCAGGAGACTAGCGGGGGGGGCAGATACGCAGTATTTT
CDR3aa: CASSRRLAGGADTQYF
v_gene: TRBV5-6
abundance: .
j_gene: TRBJ2-3
d_gene: TRBD2

CDR3nt: TGCAGCGTTGGACAGGGAGGTTACGGAAACACCATATATTTT
CDR3aa: CSVGQGGYGNTIYF
v_gene: TRBV29-1
abundance: .
j_gene: TRBJ1-3
d_gene: TRBD1

CDR3nt: TGTGCCAGCAGCTTAGTGGTGAGGGACTCCTACAATGAGCAGTTCTTC
CDR3aa: CASSLVVRDSYNEQFF
v_gene: TRBV7-2
abundance: .
j_gene: TRBJ2-1
d_gene: .

CDR3nt: TGCGCCAGTGGGACAGGGAAGGCTGAAGCTTTCTTT
CDR3aa: CASGTGKAEAFF
v_gene: TRBV10-2
abundance: .
j_gene: TRBJ1-1
d_gene: TRBD1

CDR3nt: TGCGCCAGCAATGCAGGCACTGAAGCTTTCTTT
CDR3aa: CASNAGTEAFF
v_gene: TRBV10-2
abundance: .
j_gene: TRBJ1-1
d_gene: .

CDR3nt: TGTGCCAGCAGCCCCTTACAGGGTGGCACCGGGGAGCTGTTTTTT
CDR3aa: CASSPLQGGTGELFF
v_gene: TRBV5-4
abundance: .
j_gene: TRBJ2-2
d_gene: .

CDR3nt: TGTGCCAGCAGCCCCCGACAGGATACAGATACGCAGTATTTT
CDR3aa: CASSPRQDTDTQYF
v_gene: TRBV9
abundance: once
j_gene: TRBJ2-3
d_gene: .

CDR3nt: TGTGCCAGCAGCGTAGGACAGGGAAGTTCACCCCTCCACTTT
CDR3aa: CASSVGQGSSPLHF
v_gene: TRBV9
abundance: .
j_gene: TRBJ1-6
d_gene: TRBD1

CDR3nt: TGTGCCAGCAACCGGGCAGAGACCCAGTACTTC
CDR3aa: CASNRAETQYF
v_gene: TRBV11-2
abundance: .
j_gene: TRBJ2-5
d_gene: .

CDR3nt: TGTGCCAGCAGCTTGCTCGGCCCCTCTGGAAACACCATATATTTT
CDR3aa: CASSLLGPSGNTIYF
v_gene: TRBV7-9
abundance: .
j_gene: TRBJ1-3
d_gene: .

CDR3nt: TGCGCCAGCAGCTTCCAACCTCCCCCAGATACGCAGTATTTT
CDR3aa: CASSFQPPPDTQYF
v_gene: TRBV5-1
abundance: .
j_gene: TRBJ2-3
d_gene: .

CDR3nt: TGTGCCAGCACCGAGGACGAGGTTCATGGCTACACCTTC
CDR3aa: CASTEDEVHGYTF
v_gene: TRBV6-1
abundance: .
j_gene: TRBJ1-2
d_gene: .

CDR3nt: TGCGCCAGCAGTGAGTCGAGACGGTATGAAGCTTTCTTT
CDR3aa: CASSESRRYEAFF
v_gene: TRBV10-1
abundance: .
j_gene: TRBJ1-1
d_gene: .

CDR3nt: TGTGCCAGCAGCTTTCTAGCGGGGGTTGTCTCCTACGAGCAGTACTTC
CDR3aa: CASSFLAGVVSYEQYF
v_gene: TRBV11-3
abundance: .
j_gene: TRBJ2-7
d_gene: TRBD2